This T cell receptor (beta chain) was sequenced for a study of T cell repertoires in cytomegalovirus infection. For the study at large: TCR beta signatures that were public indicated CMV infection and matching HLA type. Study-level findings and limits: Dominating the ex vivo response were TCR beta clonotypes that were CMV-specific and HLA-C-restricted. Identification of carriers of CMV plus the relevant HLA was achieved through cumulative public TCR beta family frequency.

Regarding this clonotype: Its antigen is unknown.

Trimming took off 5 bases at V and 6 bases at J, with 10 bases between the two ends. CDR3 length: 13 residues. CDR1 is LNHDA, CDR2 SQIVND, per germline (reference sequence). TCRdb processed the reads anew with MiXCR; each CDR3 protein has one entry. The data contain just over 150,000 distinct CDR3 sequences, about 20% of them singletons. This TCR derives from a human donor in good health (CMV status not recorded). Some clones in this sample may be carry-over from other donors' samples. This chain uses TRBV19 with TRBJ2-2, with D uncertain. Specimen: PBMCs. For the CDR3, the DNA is TGTGCCAGTAGTCCCTCTAAGGCCGGGGAGCTGTTTTTT. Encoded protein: CASSPSKAGELFF.